This T cell receptor beta chain was captured in a study of T cell changes during pregnancy in multiple sclerosis. Data came from immunoSEQ multiplex PCR; TCRdb stores just in-frame clones and leaves some out. The sample consists of over 90,000 clones, 92% of them appearing once. Trimming stripped 4 bases from V and 1 base from J, with 8 bases between. Germline CDR1 reads SGDLS; CDR2 reads YYNGEE. CDR3 length: 14 amino acids. The sequence came from a female donor with multiple sclerosis, enrolled in a pregnancy study. Sequenced here: peripheral blood, sampled after pregnancy. V and J are TRBV9 and TRBJ2-2; maybe TRBD2 (6 bases). The CDR3 is CASSRRENTGELFF. The DNA of the CDR3 is TGTGCCAGCAGCCGGCGGGAGAACACCGGGGAGCTGTTTTTT.